Listed below are T cell receptor beta chains from one sample, sequenced in a study of beta chain features in type 1 diabetes. Profiling relied on immunoSEQ multiplex PCR, and the TCRdb table lists in-frame clones only, not all of them. This table holds 640,000 or so clones, 10% to 15% found once. The sequenced sample was naive CD4+ T cells from blood. Receptor source: a man between 18 and 29 years old with type 1 diabetes. The CDR3 runs from the conserved cysteine through the conserved F or W. The D gene is left open where the match is weak. The size field is filled for only some rows; it gives once, few, many or a size class.

few	TRBV19	14	TRBJ1-1	.	TGTGCCAGTAGTAATCAGCCGATGAACACTGAAGCTTTCTTT	CASSNQPMNTEAFF
.	TRBV5-6	14	TRBJ2-7	TRBD1	TGTGCCAGCAGCTTACAGGGGATCTCCTACGAGCAGTACTTC	CASSLQGISYEQYF
few	TRBV7-9	12	TRBJ2-1	.	TGTGCCAGCAGCCGGGGAGGTGATGAGCAGTTCTTC	CASSRGGDEQFF
.	TRBV4-1	19	TRBJ2-5	TRBD2	TGCGCCAGCAGCCAAGAACGGGAGGTCGCGGGGGGGCTCAGGGAGACCCAGTACTTC	CASSQEREVAGGLRETQYF
few	TRBV5-1	13	TRBJ2-5	.	TGCGCCAGCAGCTTAGACAGGCAAGAGACCCAGTACTTC	CASSLDRQETQYF
.	TRBV6-5	14	TRBJ1-5	TRBD1	TGTGCCAGCAGACCCACAGGGGGTCCTCAGCCCCAGCATTTT	CASRPTGGPQPQHF
.	TRBV7-2	15	TRBJ2-5	TRBD2	TGTGCCAGCAGCTTGAACGGGGGGGCCGGGGAGACCCAGTACTTC	CASSLNGGAGETQYF
.	TRBV6-5	14	TRBJ2-2	TRBD1	TGTGCCGCCCGTCCCGGGACAGGGGCCGGGGAGCTGTTTTTT	CAARPGTGAGELFF
.	TRBV6-1	13	TRBJ2-2	.	TGTGCCACTCAATCCCTGAACACCGGGGAGCTGTTTTTT	CATQSLNTGELFF
few	TRBV4-1	16	TRBJ2-5	.	TGCGCCAGCAGCCAAAGCCAGGGCGGGCACCAAGAGACCCAGTACTTC	CASSQSQGGHQETQYF
.	TRBV30	13	TRBJ1-2	.	TGTGCCTGGAGTGTACGACAGCGAGGAGGCTACACCTTC	CAWSVRQRGGYTF